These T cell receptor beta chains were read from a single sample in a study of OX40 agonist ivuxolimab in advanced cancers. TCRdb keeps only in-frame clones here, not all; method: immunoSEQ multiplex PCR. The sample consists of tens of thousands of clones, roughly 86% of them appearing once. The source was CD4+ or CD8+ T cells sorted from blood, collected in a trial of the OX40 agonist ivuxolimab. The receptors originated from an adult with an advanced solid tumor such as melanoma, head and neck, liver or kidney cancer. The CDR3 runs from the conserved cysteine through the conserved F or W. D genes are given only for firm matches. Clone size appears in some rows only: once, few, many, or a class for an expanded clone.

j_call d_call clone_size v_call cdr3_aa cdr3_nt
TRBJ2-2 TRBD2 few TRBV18 CASSPYSGLAGVAGELFF TGTGCCAGCTCACCATACTCGGGACTAGCGGGAGTGGCCGGGGAGCTGTTTTTT
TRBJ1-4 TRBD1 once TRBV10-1 CASSEGDRGRQEKLFF TGCGCCAGCAGCGAGGGGGACAGGGGGCGGCAAGAAAAACTGTTTTTT
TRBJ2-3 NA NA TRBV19 CASSRDTRTDTQYF TGTGCCAGTAGTAGGGACACTCGCACAGATACGCAGTATTTT
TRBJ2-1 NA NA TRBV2 CASSDQLGEQFF TGTGCCAGCAGTGACCAGCTAGGTGAGCAGTTCTTC
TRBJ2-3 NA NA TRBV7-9 CASSLAQATDTQYF TGTGCCAGCAGCTTAGCCCAGGCTACAGATACGCAGTATTTT
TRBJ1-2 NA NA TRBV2 CASRVGTYGYTF TGTGCCAGCAGAGTAGGGACCTATGGCTACACCTTC
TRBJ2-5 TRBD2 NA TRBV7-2 CASSQSGRYETQYF TGTGCCAGCAGCCAGAGCGGGAGATACGAGACCCAGTACTTC
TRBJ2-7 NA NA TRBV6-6 CASRRDGEQYF TGTGCCAGCAGGAGGGACGGCGAGCAGTACTTC
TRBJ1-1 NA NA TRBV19 CASSIESVRGGTEAFF TGTGCCAGTAGTATAGAATCGGTCCGGGGCGGCACTGAAGCTTTCTTT
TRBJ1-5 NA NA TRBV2 CASSELGGFSNQPQHF TGTGCCAGCAGTGAATTGGGAGGTTTTAGCAATCAGCCCCAGCATTTT
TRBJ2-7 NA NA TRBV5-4 CASSPDGGRSVQYF TGTGCCAGCAGCCCCGATGGGGGGAGGTCTGTGCAGTACTTC
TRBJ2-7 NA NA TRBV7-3 CASSSGGGRRGEQYF TGTGCCAGCAGCTCAGGAGGTGGGAGAAGGGGCGAGCAGTACTTC
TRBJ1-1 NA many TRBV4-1 CASSQYSISLGGPEGTEAFF TGCGCCAGCAGCCAATACTCAATCTCCTTGGGGGGCCCGGAGGGCACTGAAGCTTTCTTT
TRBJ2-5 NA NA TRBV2 CASSETGLKGETQYF TGTGCCAGCAGTGAGACAGGACTTAAGGGGGAGACCCAGTACTTC
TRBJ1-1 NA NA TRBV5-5 CASSLESPHGAFF TGTGCCAGCAGCTTGGAATCGCCCCATGGAGCTTTCTTT
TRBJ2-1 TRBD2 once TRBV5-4 CASSLATSSGGGNEQFF TGTGCCAGCAGCTTGGCCACGTCTAGCGGGGGCGGCAATGAGCAGTTCTTC
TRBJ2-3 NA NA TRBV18 CASSPYSDTQYF TGTGCCAGCTCACCATACTCAGATACGCAGTATTTT
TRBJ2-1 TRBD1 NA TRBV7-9 CASSLVPPGTVYNEQFF TGTGCCAGCAGCCTCGTCCCCCCCGGGACAGTATACAATGAGCAGTTCTTC
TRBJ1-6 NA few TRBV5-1 CASSPESSYNSPLHF TGCGCCAGCAGCCCTGAGAGCTCCTATAATTCACCCCTCCACTTT
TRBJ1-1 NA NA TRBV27 CASSSTLMSTEAFF TGTGCCAGCAGTTCTACGTTAATGAGCACTGAAGCTTTCTTT
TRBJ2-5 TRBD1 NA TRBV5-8 CASSLGQGGSETQYF TGTGCCAGCAGCTTAGGACAGGGGGGGAGTGAGACCCAGTACTTC
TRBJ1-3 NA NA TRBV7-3 CASSFEGTGNTIYF TGTGCCAGCAGCTTTGAGGGAACTGGAAACACCATATATTTT
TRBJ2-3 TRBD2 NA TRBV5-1 CASSPGLAGGPVYSDTQYF TGCGCCAGCAGCCCGGGACTAGCGGGGGGGCCTGTCTACTCAGATACGCAGTATTTT
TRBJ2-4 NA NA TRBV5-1 CASSQGLAKNIQYF TGCGCCAGCAGCCAGGGACTAGCCAAAAACATTCAGTACTTC
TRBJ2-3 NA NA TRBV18 CASSPRSNTDTQYF TGTGCCAGCTCACCGCGGTCAAACACAGATACGCAGTATTTT
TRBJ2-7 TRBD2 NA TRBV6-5 CASSYSKRGAPYEQYF TGTGCCAGCAGTTACTCAAAGCGGGGGGCCCCCTACGAGCAGTACTTC
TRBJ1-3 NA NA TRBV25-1 CASSDRFSGNTIYF TGTGCCAGCAGTGACAGGTTCTCTGGAAACACCATATATTTT
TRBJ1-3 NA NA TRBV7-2 CASSLMGPNSGNTIYF TGTGCCAGCAGCTTGATGGGACCAAACTCTGGAAACACCATATATTTT
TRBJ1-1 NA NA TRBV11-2 CASSPKTSPLNGVGTEAFF TGTGCCAGCAGCCCGAAAACATCCCCCCTCAACGGGGTGGGCACTGAAGCTTTCTTT
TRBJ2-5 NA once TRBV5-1 CASSLVVAGIGGETQYF TGCGCCAGCAGCTTGGTCGTGGCAGGGATCGGGGGAGAGACCCAGTACTTC
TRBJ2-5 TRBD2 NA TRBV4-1 CASSQGAVGTITETQYF TGCGCCAGCAGCCAAGGTGCGGTCGGGACTATAACAGAGACCCAGTACTTC
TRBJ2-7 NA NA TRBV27 CASSLVGSHSYEQYF TGTGCCAGCAGTTTAGTTGGGAGCCATAGCTACGAGCAGTACTTC
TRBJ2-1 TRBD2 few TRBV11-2 CASTLGTSGGRAYNEQFF TGTGCCAGCACCCTGGGGACTAGCGGGGGGAGAGCCTACAATGAGCAGTTCTTC
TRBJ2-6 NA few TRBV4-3 CASSHGGGAGANVLTF TGCGCCAGCAGCCATGGAGGGGGCGCTGGGGCCAACGTCCTGACTTTC
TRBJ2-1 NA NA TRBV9 CASSVGWGAGFDEQFF TGTGCCAGCAGCGTAGGGTGGGGGGCAGGTTTCGATGAGCAGTTCTTC
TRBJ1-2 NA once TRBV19 CASSIFGGYGYTF TGTGCCAGTAGTATCTTCGGCGGCTATGGCTACACCTTC
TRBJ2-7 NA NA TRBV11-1 CASTTSSVTWEQYF TGTGCCAGCACCACTTCTAGCGTCACCTGGGAGCAGTACTTC
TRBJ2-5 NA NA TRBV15 CATSRVSGGFRETQYF TGTGCCACCAGCAGAGTATCCGGGGGCTTTAGAGAGACCCAGTACTTC
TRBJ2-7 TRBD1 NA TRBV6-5 CASSYSGTGTYEQYF TGTGCCAGCAGTTACTCCGGGACAGGGACCTACGAGCAGTACTTC
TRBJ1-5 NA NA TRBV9 CASSETQGYQPQHF TGTGCCAGCAGCGAGACCCAGGGGTACCAGCCCCAGCATTTT
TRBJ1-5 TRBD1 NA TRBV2 CASSQTGGEISNQPQHF TGTGCCAGCAGTCAGACAGGGGGCGAGATTAGCAATCAGCCCCAGCATTTT
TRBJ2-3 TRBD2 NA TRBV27 CASLKLGGFTDTQYF TGTGCCAGCCTCAAGTTGGGGGGGTTCACAGATACGCAGTATTTT
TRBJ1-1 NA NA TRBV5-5 CASSLLLSENTEAFF TGTGCCAGCAGCTTGCTCTTGTCAGAGAACACTGAAGCTTTCTTT
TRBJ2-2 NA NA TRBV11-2 CASSLDWGAGELFF TGTGCCAGCAGCTTAGATTGGGGGGCCGGGGAGCTGTTTTTT
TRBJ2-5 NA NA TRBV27 CASSLRHLTQYF TGTGCCAGCAGTTTGCGCCATTTGACCCAGTACTTC
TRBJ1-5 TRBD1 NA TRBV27 CASSLAGGQPQHF TGTGCCAGCAGTTTGGCAGGGGGTCAGCCCCAGCATTTT
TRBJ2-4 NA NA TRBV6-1 CASSDGHLGAKNIQYF TGTGCCAGCAGTGACGGACATCTAGGGGCCAAAAACATTCAGTACTTC
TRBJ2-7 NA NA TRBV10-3 CAISESIRGLGGEQYF TGTGCCATCAGTGAGTCGATCAGGGGACTGGGTGGCGAGCAGTACTTC
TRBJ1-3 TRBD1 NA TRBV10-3 CAISVPHRQGLIGNTIYF TGTGCCATCAGTGTTCCCCACCGACAGGGTTTGATTGGAAACACCATATATTTT
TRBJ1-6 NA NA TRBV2 CASSGGFGNSPLHF TGTGCCAGCTCGGGGGGATTCGGGAATTCACCCCTCCACTTT
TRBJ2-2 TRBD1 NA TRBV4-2 CASSQGQGPLPGELFF TGTGCCAGCAGCCAGGGACAGGGACCCCTCCCGGGGGAGCTGTTTTTT